This record looks at one TCR beta chain sequence and its context. Antigen unknown. A much larger clone sits a single nucleotide away, making a read error possible. This sample stems from a study of T cells in Graves' hyperthyroidism and ophthalmopathy. Study-level results: Ophthalmopathy got predicted by the model a median about 6.7 months before its onset.

Germline lookup yields CDR1 LNHNV and CDR2 YYDKDF (reference sequence). The CDR3 extends over 13 amino acids. The hyperthyroidism was newly diagnosed and had lasted under 2 months; the patients were aged 18 to 65. RNA transcripts provided the source from which TCR beta CDR3 regions were amplified. HTBI primers were the set used in a first-round RT-PCR of the TCR CDR3. TCRdb passed the multiplex PCR reads through MiXCR, listing each CDR3 protein once. Altogether about 420,000 distinct CDR3 sequences are present, roughly an eighth being singletons, with the ten largest covering 5% to 6%. The origin of this receptor is a woman aged 18-29 years with Graves' hyperthyroidism. The chain carries TRBV15 and TRBJ2-7; D ambiguous. Sample: blood. The CDR3 region is CATSTHISYEQCF. Here the CDR3 DNA reads TGTGCCACCAGCACCCACATCTCCTACGAGCAGTGCTTC. The complete variable domain, with remaining parts taken from reference TRBV15 and TRBJ2-7, reads DAMVIQNPRYQVTQFGKPVTLSCSQTLNHNVMYWYQQKSSQAPKLLFHYYDKDFNNEADTPDNFQSRRPNTSFCFLDIRSPGLGDTAMYLCATSTHISYEQCFGPGTRLTVT.